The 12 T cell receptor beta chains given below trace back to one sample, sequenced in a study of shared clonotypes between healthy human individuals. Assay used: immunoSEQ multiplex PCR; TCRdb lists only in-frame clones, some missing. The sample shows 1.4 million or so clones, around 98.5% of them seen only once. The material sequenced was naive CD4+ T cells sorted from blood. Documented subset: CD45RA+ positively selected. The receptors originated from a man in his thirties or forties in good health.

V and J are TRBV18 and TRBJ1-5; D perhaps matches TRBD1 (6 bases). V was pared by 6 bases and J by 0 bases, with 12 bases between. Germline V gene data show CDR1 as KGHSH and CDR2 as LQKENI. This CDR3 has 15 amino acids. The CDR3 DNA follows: TGTGCCAGCTCCCTCGGACAGTATAGCAATCAGCCCCAGCATTTT. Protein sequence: CASSLGQYSNQPQHF.

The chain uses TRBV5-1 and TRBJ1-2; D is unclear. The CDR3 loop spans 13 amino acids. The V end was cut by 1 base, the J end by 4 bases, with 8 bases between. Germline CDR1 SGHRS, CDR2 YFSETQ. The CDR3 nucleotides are TGCGCCAGCAGCTTGTACGGTGTCTATGGCTACACCTTC. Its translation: CASSLYGVYGYTF.

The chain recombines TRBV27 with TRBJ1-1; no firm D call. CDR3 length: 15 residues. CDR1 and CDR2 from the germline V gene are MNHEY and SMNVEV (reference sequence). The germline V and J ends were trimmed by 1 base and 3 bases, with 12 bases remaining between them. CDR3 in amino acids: CASSLFRGRDTEAFF. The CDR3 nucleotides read TGTGCCAGCAGTTTATTTCGAGGGAGGGACACTGAAGCTTTCTTT.

The DNA of the CDR3 is TGTGCCAGCAGCTTAGGGTTTCGGCTAGCGGAACACACAGATACGCAGTATTTT. It translates to CASSLGFRLAEHTDTQYF. The V gene is TRBV7-9, the J gene TRBJ2-3; 7 bases fit TRBD2. Germline V gene sequence: CDR1 SEHNR, CDR2 FQNEAQ (reference sequence). The CDR3 is made up of 18 amino acids. The J segment lost 2 bases and the V segment lost 1 base, leaving 12 bases of the junction unmatched.

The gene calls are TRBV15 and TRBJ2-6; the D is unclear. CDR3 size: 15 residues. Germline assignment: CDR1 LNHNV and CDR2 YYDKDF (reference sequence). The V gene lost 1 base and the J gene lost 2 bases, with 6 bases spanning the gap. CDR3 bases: TGTGCCACCAGCAGAGTGGGGACTGGGGCCAACGTCCTGACTTTC. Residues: CATSRVGTGANVLTF. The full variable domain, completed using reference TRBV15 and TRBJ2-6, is DAMVIQNPRYQVTQFGKPVTLSCSQTLNHNVMYWYQQKSSQAPKLLFHYYDKDFNNEADTPDNFQSRRPNTSFCFLDIRSPGLGDTAMYLCATSRVGTGANVLTFGAGSRLTVL.

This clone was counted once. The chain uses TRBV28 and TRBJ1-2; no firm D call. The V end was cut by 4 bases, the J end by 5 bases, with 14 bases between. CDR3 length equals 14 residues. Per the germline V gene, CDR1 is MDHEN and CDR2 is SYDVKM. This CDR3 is CASSSHQSVYGYTF. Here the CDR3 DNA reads TGTGCCAGCAGTTCCCACCAAAGCGTTTATGGCTACACCTTC.

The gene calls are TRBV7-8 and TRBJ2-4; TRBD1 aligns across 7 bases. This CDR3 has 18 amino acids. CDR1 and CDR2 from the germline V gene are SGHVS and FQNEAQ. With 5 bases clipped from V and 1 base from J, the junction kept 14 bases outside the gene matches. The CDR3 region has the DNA TGTGCCAGCAGCCCCGGGACAGCCCCCCTCCAGGCCAAAAACATTCAGTACTTC. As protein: CASSPGTAPLQAKNIQYF.

The CDR3 DNA reads as TGTGCCAGCAGCTTAGAATTATCTAGGGGAGAGACCCAGTACTTC. It encodes CASSLELSRGETQYF. J is TRBJ2-5 and V is TRBV7-9, with D tentatively TRBD1 (5 bases). V was cut by 1 base and J by 4 bases, with 13 bases left in between. Germline lookup yields CDR1 SEHNR and CDR2 FQNEAQ (reference sequence). The CDR3 loop spans 15 amino acids.

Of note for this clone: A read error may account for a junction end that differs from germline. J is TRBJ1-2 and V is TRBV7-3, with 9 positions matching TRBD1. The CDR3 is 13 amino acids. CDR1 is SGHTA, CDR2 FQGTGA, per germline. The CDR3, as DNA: TGTGCCAGCAGCTCTAGGACAGGGGCAGGAGCCATCTTC. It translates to CASSSRTGAGAIF.

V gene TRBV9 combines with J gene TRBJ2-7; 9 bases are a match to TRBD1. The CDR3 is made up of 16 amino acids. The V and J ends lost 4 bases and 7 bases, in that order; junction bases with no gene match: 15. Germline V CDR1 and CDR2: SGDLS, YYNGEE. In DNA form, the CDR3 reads TGTGCCAGCAGCTCCCGGGACAGGGAACAACCTAGGGAGCAGTACTTC. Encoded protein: CASSSRDREQPREQYF.

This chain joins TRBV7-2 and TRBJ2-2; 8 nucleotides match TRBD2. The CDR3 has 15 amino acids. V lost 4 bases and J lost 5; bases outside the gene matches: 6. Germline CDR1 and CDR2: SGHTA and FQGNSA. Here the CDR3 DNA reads TGTGCCAGCAGCTCATGGACTAGCCGTACCGGGGAGCTGTTTTTT. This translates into CASSSWTSRTGELFF.

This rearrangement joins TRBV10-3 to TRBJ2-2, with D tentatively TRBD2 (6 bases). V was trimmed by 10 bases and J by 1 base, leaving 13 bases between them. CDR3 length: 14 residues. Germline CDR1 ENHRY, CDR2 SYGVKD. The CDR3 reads CATRAGQNTGELFF. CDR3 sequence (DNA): TGTGCCACTCGGGCGGGGCAGAACACCGGGGAGCTGTTTTTT.